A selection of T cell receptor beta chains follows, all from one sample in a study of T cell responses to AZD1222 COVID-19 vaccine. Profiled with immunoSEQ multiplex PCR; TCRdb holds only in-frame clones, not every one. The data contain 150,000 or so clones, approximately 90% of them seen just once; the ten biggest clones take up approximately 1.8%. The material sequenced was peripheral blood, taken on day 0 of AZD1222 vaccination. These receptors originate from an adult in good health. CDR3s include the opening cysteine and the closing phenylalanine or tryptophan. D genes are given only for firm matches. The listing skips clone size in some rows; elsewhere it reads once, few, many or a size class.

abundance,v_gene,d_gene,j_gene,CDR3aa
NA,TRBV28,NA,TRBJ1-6,CASSPRTSPLHF
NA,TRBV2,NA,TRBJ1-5,CASNRGGQPQHF
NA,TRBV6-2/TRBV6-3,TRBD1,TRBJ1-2,CASSYSNLPGQLNYGYTF
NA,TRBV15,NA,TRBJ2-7,CATSSFRTRASYEQYF
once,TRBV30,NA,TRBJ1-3,CAWKAVYDTGNTIYF
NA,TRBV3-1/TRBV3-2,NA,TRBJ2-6,CASSQAISGANVLTF
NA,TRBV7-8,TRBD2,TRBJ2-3,CASSLWGAGAPDTQYF
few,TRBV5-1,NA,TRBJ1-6,CASSADQASWHF
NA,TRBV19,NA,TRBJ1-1,CASINRADARNTEAFF
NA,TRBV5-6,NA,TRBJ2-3,CASTPIRGGTDTQYF
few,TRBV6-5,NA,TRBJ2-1,CASSSTTSHNEQFF
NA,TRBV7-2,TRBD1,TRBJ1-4,CASSSTVVDRGEKLFF
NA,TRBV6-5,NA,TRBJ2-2,CASSFSVHTGELFF
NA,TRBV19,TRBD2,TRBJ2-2,CASSKGLAGTGELFF
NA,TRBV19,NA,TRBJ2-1,CASSRGQGGSYNEQFF
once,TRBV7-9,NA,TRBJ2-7,CASSLGTTWEQYF
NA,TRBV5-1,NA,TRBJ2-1,CASSLDRYNEQFF
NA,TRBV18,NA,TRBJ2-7,CASSPRRYEQYF
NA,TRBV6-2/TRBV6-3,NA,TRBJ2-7,CASSLLDGYSYEQYF
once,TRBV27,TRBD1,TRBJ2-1,CASSPRDRAIVRQFF
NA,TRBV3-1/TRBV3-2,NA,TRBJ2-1,CASSRYSGAQSTYNEQFF
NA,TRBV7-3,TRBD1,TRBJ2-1,CASSLTGTASSYNEQFF
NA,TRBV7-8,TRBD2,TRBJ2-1,CASSPGLAGVAYNEQFF
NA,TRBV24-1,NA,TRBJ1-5,CATSDLPLVSRGEQPQHF
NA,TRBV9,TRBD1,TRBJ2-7,CASSLTGDDAYEQYF
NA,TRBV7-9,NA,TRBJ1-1,CASSQLQGMAFF
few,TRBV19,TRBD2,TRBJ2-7,CASSPAGGPYEQYF
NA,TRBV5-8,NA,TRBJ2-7,CASGRATWGEQYF
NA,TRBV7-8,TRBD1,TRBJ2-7,CASSLVGDRDLYEQYF
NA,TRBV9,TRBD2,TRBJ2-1,CASSPDPGGTSGRGKQFF
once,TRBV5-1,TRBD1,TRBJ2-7,CASSLDRGNEQYF
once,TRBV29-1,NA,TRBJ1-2,CSVDLREGNYGYTF
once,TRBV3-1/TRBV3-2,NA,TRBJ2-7,CASSHLGRALFDEQYF